This entry lists 23 T cell receptor beta chains sequenced from one sample in a study of response to subunit inactivated influenza vaccine listed by TCRdb under 2018. Libraries were built with RT-PCR. The sample was run on an Illumina HiSeq 2500. The raw public data were reprocessed by TCRdb itself: fastp quality trimming at Q25, MiXCR clonotype calling, in-frame beta chains only. One record per CDR3 amino acid sequence lists the most common genes and DNA. This sample gives approximately 700,000 distinct CDR3 sequences in total; 15% to 17% of them show up just once. Roughly 10% of the sample goes to the ten largest clones. This sample comprised PBMCs from blood, obtained about 13 days after vaccination. The receptors come from a man in his fifties or sixties who received an inactivated influenza vaccine. Donor details come from another sample of the same person, matched by shared clones.

The genes are TRBV4-3 and TRBJ1-1; a possible D gene is TRBD1 (5 bases). The CDR3 contains 15 residues. V lost 0 bases, J lost 0 bases, and 8 bases lay in between. Germline V gives CDR1 LGHNA, CDR2 YSLEER. The chain's CDR3 is CASSQDGDLNTEAFF. The DNA of the CDR3 is TGCGCCAGCAGCCAAGACGGGGACCTGAACACTGAAGCTTTCTTT.

The rearrangement links TRBV3-1 to TRBJ1-1, with TRBD1 matching over 8 bases. Germline V gene sequence: CDR1 LGHDT, CDR2 YNNKEL (reference sequence). With 1 base clipped from V and 1 base from J, the junction kept 5 bases outside the gene matches. The CDR3 runs to 16 residues. CDR3 protein: CASSQARQGPNTEAFF. The CDR3 DNA reads as TGTGCCAGCAGCCAAGCCCGACAGGGGCCGAACACTGAAGCTTTCTTT.

This clonotype was counted only a few times. V and J are TRBV18 and TRBJ1-1, with unresolved D. In germline, CDR1 is KGHSH, CDR2 LQKENI. The length of the CDR3 is 15 residues. The V and J ends lost 5 bases and 4 bases respectively, with 17 bases between them. The CDR3 reads CASSSPGPRVTEAFF. CDR3 nucleotide sequence: TGTGCCAGCTCATCTCCGGGTCCTAGGGTCACTGAAGCTTTCTTT.

In its sample, this clonotype was seen a few times. The chain couples TRBV5-1 to TRBJ1-2, with TRBD1 matching over 9 bases. This CDR3 contains 14 residues. With 4 bases clipped from V and 7 bases from J, the junction kept 8 bases outside the gene matches. Germline CDR1 and CDR2: SGHRS and YFSETQ. CDR3 region: CASSLEQGATGYTF. The CDR3 region has the DNA TGCGCCAGCAGCCTGGAACAGGGGGCAACTGGCTACACCTTC.

This clonotype has a handful of counts. The chain couples TRBV29-1 to TRBJ2-5; 9 bases line up with TRBD1. V was clipped by 5 bases and J by 2 bases; unmatched bases: 6. The CDR3 has 14 residues. Germline assignment: CDR1 SQVTM and CDR2 ANQGSEA. The CDR3 sequence: CSVSRGTGQETQYF. The CDR3 DNA is TGCAGCGTTTCGAGAGGGACAGGGCAAGAGACCCAGTACTTC.

This sequence joins TRBV6-2 or TRBV6-3 and TRBJ2-7, with D possibly matching TRBD2 (6 bases). Deletions cut 0 bases from V and 0 bases from J, with 12 bases between. Germline assignment: CDR1 MNHEY and CDR2 SVGEGT. The CDR3 consists of 16 residues. In DNA, the CDR3 is TGTGCCAGCAGTTACTCGATAGACGGGAGCTCCTACGAGCAGTACTTC. Encoded protein: CASSYSIDGSSYEQYF.

Many counts were recorded for this clonotype. V is TRBV10-3 and J is TRBJ2-2, with TRBD2 identical over 8 bases. The CDR3 totals 16 residues. J gave up 0 bases and V 11 bases, and 11 bases lay outside the gene matches. CDR1 is ENHRY, CDR2 SYGVKD, per germline. CDR3: CASRLASISNTGELFF. CDR3 sequence (DNA): TGTGCCTCTCGACTAGCGAGTATTTCGAACACCGGGGAGCTGTTTTTT.

J is TRBJ1-1 and V is TRBV30; D remains unclear. The V end was cut by 4 bases, the J end by 11 bases, with 17 bases between. The CDR3 has 12 amino acids. The germline V gene encodes CDR1 GTSNPN and CDR2 SVGIG (reference sequence). As DNA, the CDR3 is TGTGCCTGGATAAAGGTTGAGGGCCAGGCTTTCTTT. This encodes CAWIKVEGQAFF.

This clonotype was counted only a few times. The chain is built from TRBV6-1 and TRBJ2-3, with TRBD2 matching over 9 bases. CDR3 length equals 16 residues. Germline CDR1 reads MNHNS; CDR2 reads SASEGT. The V gene end was trimmed by 6 bases and the J gene end by 2 bases; junction bases not matched to a gene: 9. The CDR3 region has the DNA TGTGCCAGCAGGCGCGGGAGGGGAGAAAACACAGATACGCAGTATTTT. It specifies CASRRGRGENTDTQYF.

The J gene is TRBJ2-7, the V gene TRBV4-3, with D tentatively TRBD2 (6 bases). From germline, CDR1 is LGHNA and CDR2 YSLEER. V was pared by 0 bases and J by 5 bases, with 14 bases between. The CDR3 has 15 residues. The CDR3 DNA reads TGCGCCAGCAGCCAAGACGGCATTTGGAGGGACGAGCAGTACTTC. Its protein product is CASSQDGIWRDEQYF.

The J gene is TRBJ1-1, the V gene TRBV5-6, with D unclear. Germline CDR1 is SGHDT and CDR2 is YYEEEE. The CDR3 spans 13 residues. Trimming stripped 4 bases from V and 3 bases from J, with 10 bases between. CDR3 bases: TGTGCCAGCAGCATAAAGCCGGACACTGAAGCTTTCTTT. Translating it yields CASSIKPDTEAFF.

This clonotype appeared many times. This chain connects TRBV20-1 to TRBJ1-5; D is undetermined. Looked up from germline, CDR1 is DFQATT and CDR2 is SNEGSKA (reference sequence). Trimming took 1 base from V and 7 from J, leaving 17 bases between them. There are 15 residues in the CDR3. The CDR3 sequence: CSARVGPSIGQPQHF. DNA of the CDR3: TGCAGTGCTAGAGTTGGCCCCAGTATTGGCCAGCCCCAGCATTTT.

The table lists this clonotype with a few counts. The rearrangement joins TRBV29-1 to TRBJ2-2, with TRBD2 matching over 10 bases. The CDR3 extends over 15 amino acids. Trimming cost V 1 base and J 7 bases; bases outside gene matches: 6. Germline CDR1 reads SQVTM; CDR2 reads ANQGSEA. CDR3 residues: CSVEGLAGVHGELFF. In DNA form, the CDR3 reads TGCAGCGTTGAAGGGCTAGCGGGAGTTCACGGGGAGCTGTTTTTT.

The rearrangement uses TRBV7-8 and TRBJ2-1; D unresolved. Per the germline V gene, CDR1 is SGHVS and CDR2 is FQNEAQ. CDR3 length: 15 amino acids. Deletions cut 5 bases from V and 0 bases from J, with 11 bases between. The CDR3: CASSEVVSSYNEQFF. CDR3 DNA: TGTGCCAGCAGCGAGGTTGTGAGCTCCTACAATGAGCAGTTCTTC.

This clonotype occurred a few times. V gene TRBV12-3 or TRBV12-4 combines with J gene TRBJ2-1; 12 positions agree with TRBD2. The length of the CDR3 is 16 residues. J lost 0 bases, V lost 6 bases, and 3 bases had no gene match. The CDR3 region is CASSGTSGYSYNEQFF. CDR3 nucleotides: TGTGCCAGCAGCGGGACTAGCGGGTACTCCTACAATGAGCAGTTCTTC.

V usage is TRBV4-3 and J usage is TRBJ1-5; the D gene is possibly TRBD1 (5 bases). The CDR3 runs 13 residues. Deletions cut 1 base from V and 10 bases from J, with 11 bases between. The germline V gene has CDR1 LGHNA and CDR2 YSLEER. CDR3 residues: CASSQVLGGPQHF. The CDR3 nucleotides are TGCGCCAGCAGCCAAGTCCTGGGGGGACCCCAGCATTTT.

This clonotype was seen repeatedly, ten times or more. J is TRBJ2-3 and V is TRBV28; D is unclear. Germline CDR1 reads MDHEN; CDR2 reads SYDVKM. V was trimmed by 3 bases and J by 6 bases, leaving 4 bases between them. The CDR3 has 11 residues. CDR3 amino acids: CASSFADTQYF. Here the CDR3 DNA reads TGTGCCAGCAGTTTCGCTGATACGCAGTATTTT.

This clonotype was detected a few times. V and J are TRBV27 and TRBJ2-7; 9 bases are shared with TRBD1. Germline CDR1 MNHEY, CDR2 SMNVEV (reference sequence). J lost 2 bases, V lost 7 bases, and 6 bases had no gene match. This CDR3 is built from 14 residues. In DNA, the CDR3 is TGTGCCAGCAAGGCTGGACAGGGGCCCTACGAGCAGTACTTC. Amino acid sequence: CASKAGQGPYEQYF.

As regards this clonotype: The junction does not match germline at one end; this may be a read error. The CDR3 nucleotides are TGCGCCAGCAGGCAGAGTCCTTCCTACAATGGGCAGTTCTTC. It encodes CASRQSPSYNGQFF. The V and J genes are TRBV5-1 and TRBJ2-1; D is uncertain. The CDR3 loop spans 14 amino acids. Per the germline V gene, CDR1 is SGHRS and CDR2 is YFSETQ.

This rearrangement joins TRBV30 to TRBJ1-1, with no clear D. The CDR3 is 15 residues long. Germline CDR1 GTSNPN, CDR2 SVGIG (reference sequence). V lost 0 bases and J lost 1, with 12 bases in between. The CDR3: CAWSVGQPGNTEAFF. The CDR3, as DNA: TGTGCCTGGAGTGTTGGCCAGCCGGGGAACACTGAAGCTTTCTTT.

The CDR3 coding sequence is TGCAGTGCTAGAATGGCCTACGAGCAGTACTTC. This codes for CSARMAYEQYF. The chain is built from TRBV20-1 and TRBJ2-7; D is undetermined. Between the trimmed V and J ends, which lost 2 bases and 2 bases, there was a span of 4 bases. The CDR3 length is 11 residues. Looked up from germline, CDR1 is DFQATT and CDR2 is SNEGSKA (reference sequence).

This clonotype was observed a handful of times. DNA for the CDR3: TGCAGTGCTAAAGAGAGGAATAATTCACCCCTCCACTTT. Translation: CSAKERNNSPLHF. J is TRBJ1-6 and V is TRBV20-1; no clear D. There are 13 residues in the CDR3. With 4 bases removed from V and 5 bases from J, the gap between germline ends came to 9 bases. Germline assignment: CDR1 DFQATT and CDR2 SNEGSKA (reference sequence).

The chain has TRBV4-1 and TRBJ2-3, with D perhaps TRBD1 or TRBD2 (5 bases each). The CDR3 consists of 16 residues. V was cut by 4 bases and J by 1 base, with 15 bases left in between. Germline CDR1 MGHRA, CDR2 YSYEKL. CDR3 sequence (DNA): TGCGCCAGCAGCCCAGCCCGAGGGGCTGGCACAGATACGCAGTATTTT. It yields the protein CASSPARGAGTDTQYF.